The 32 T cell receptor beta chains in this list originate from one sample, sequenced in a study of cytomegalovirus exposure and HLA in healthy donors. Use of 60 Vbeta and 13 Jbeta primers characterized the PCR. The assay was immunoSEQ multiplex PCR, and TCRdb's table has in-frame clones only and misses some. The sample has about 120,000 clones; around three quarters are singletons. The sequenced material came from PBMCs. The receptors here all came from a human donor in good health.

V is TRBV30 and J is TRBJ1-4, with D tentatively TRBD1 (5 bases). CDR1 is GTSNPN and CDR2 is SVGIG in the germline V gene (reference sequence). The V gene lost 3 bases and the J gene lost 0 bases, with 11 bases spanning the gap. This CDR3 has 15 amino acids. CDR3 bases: TGTGCCTGGAGCTGGGGGGGAGCAACTAATGAAAAACTGTTTTTT. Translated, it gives CAWSWGGATNEKLFF.

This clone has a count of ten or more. The CDR3 region has the DNA TGTGCCAGCAGCTTAGTAGCAAAGAACACCGATACGCAGTATTTT. It codes for CASSLVAKNTDTQYF. V usage is TRBV7-2 and J usage is TRBJ2-3; no firm D call. This CDR3 has 15 residues. The germline gives CDR1 SGHTA, CDR2 FQGNSA. V lost 1 base to trimming and J lost 6 bases, with 14 bases between them.

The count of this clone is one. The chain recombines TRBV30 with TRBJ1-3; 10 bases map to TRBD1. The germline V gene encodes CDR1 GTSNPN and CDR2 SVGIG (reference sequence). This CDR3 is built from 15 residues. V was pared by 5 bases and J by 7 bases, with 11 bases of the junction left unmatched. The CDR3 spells CAWDRDRGESNTIYF. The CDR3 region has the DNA TGTGCCTGGGACCGGGACAGGGGAGAGAGTAACACCATATATTTT.

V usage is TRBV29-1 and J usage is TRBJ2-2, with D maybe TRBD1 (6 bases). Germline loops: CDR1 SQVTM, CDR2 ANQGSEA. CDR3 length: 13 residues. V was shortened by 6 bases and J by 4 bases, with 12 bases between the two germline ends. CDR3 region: CSVHRAGTGELFF. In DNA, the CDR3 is TGCAGCGTCCACAGGGCGGGCACCGGGGAGCTGTTTTTT.

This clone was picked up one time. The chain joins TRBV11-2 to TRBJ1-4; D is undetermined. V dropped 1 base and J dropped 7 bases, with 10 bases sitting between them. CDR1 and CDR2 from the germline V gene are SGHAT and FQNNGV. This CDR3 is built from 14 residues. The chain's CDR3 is CASSLGPVSEKLFF. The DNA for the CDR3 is TGTGCCAGCAGCTTAGGGCCAGTAAGTGAAAAACTGTTTTTT.

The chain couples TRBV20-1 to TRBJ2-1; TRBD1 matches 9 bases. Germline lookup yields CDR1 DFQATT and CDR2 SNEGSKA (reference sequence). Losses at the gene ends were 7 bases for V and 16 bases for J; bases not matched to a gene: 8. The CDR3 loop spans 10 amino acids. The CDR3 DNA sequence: TGCAGTGTTGCGGACAGGGGTAATTTCTTC. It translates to CSVADRGNFF.

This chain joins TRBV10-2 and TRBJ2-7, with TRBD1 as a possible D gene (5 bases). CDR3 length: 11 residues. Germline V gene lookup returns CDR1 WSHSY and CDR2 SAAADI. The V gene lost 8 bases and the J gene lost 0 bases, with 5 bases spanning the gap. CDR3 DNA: TGCGCCAGCCAGGGCTCCTACGAGCAGTACTTC. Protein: CASQGSYEQYF.

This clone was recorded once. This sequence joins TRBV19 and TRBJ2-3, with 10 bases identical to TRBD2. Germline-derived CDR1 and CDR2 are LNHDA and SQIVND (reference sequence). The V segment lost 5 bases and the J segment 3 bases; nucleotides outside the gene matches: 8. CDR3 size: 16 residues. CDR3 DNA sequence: TGTGCCAGTAGTTCCCCAAGCGGGGGGGCGACAGATACGCAGTATTTT. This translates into CASSSPSGGATDTQYF.

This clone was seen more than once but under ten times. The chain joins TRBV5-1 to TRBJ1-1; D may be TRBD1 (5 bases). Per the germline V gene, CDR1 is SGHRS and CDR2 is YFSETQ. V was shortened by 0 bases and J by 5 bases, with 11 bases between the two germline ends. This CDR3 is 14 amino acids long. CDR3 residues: CASSLEIRGTEAFF. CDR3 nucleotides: TGCGCCAGCAGCTTGGAAATCCGGGGGACTGAAGCTTTCTTT.

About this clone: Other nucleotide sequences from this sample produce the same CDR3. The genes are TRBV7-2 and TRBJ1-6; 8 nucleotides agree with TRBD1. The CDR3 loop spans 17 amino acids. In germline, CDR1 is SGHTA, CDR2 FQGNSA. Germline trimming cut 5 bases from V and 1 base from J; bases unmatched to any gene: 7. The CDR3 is CASSPRTGWSYNSPLHF. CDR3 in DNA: TGTGCCAGCAGCCCCCGGACAGGGTGGTCCTATAATTCACCCCTCCACTTT.

CDR3 DNA sequence: TGTGCCAGCAGCTCGTGGGAGTTCGGGGGGATAGCCAAAAACATTCAGTACTTC. This encodes CASSSWEFGGIAKNIQYF. V gene TRBV7-9 combines with J gene TRBJ2-4, with 7 positions matching TRBD2. Germline loops: CDR1 SEHNR, CDR2 FQNEAQ (reference sequence). V trimming: 4 bases; J trimming: 0 bases; junction bases outside the gene matches: 12. CDR3 length: 18 residues. Looking up the rest from reference TRBV7-9 and TRBJ2-4 gives the full variable domain: DTGVSQNPRHKITKRGQNVTFRCDPISEHNRLYWYRQTLGQGPEFLTYFQNEAQLEKSRLLSDRFSAERPKGSFSTLEIQRTEQGDSAMYLCASSSWEFGGIAKNIQYFGAGTRLSVL.

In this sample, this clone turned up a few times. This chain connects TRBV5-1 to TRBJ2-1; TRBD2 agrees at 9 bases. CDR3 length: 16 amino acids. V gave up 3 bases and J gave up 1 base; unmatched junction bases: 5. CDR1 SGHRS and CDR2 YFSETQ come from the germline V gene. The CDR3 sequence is CASSSSSGVSYNEQFF. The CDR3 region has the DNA TGCGCCAGCAGCTCTTCTAGCGGGGTTTCCTACAATGAGCAGTTCTTC.

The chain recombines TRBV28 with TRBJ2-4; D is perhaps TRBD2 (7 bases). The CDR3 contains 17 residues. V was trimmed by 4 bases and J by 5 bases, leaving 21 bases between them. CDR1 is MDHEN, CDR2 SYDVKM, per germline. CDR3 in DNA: TGTGCCAGCAGTTCGGGTCGGGGGGCGCTTGGAGAAAACATTCAGTACTTC. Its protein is CASSSGRGALGENIQYF.

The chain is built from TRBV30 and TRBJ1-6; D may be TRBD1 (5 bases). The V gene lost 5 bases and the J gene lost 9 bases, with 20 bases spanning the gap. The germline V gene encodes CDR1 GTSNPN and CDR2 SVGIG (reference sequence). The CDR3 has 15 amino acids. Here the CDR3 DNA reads TGTGCCTGGGAACCCCTCCGGGACTTCCGTTCACCCCTCCACTTT. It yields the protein CAWEPLRDFRSPLHF. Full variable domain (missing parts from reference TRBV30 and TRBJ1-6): SQTIHQWPATLVQPVGSPLSLECTVEGTSNPNLYWYRQAAGRGLQLLFYSVGIGQISSEVPQNLSASRPQDRQFILSSKKLLLSDSGFYLCAWEPLRDFRSPLHFGNGTRLTVT.

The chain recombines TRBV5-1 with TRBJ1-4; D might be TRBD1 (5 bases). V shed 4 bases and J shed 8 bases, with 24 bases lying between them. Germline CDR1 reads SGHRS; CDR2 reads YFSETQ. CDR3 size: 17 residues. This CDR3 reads CASSPESPLTGEEKLFF. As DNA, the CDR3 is TGCGCCAGCAGCCCCGAATCCCCACTGACGGGGGAAGAAAAACTGTTTTTT. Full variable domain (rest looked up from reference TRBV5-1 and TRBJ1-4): KAGVTQTPRYLIKTRGQQVTLSCSPISGHRSVSWYQQTPGQGLQFLFEYFSETQRNKGNFPGRFSGRQFSNSRSEMNVSTLELGDSALYLCASSPESPLTGEEKLFFGSGTQLSVL.

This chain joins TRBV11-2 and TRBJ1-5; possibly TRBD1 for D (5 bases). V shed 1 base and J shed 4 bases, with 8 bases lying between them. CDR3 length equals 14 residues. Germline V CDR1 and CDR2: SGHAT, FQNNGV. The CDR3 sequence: CASSLGGGNQPQHF. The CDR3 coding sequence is TGTGCCAGCAGCTTAGGGGGGGGTAATCAGCCCCAGCATTTT.

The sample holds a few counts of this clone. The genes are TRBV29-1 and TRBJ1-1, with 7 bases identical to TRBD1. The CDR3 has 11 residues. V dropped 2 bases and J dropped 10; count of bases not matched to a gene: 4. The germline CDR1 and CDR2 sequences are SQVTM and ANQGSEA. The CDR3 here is CSVERGLGAFF. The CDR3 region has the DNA TGCAGCGTTGAAAGGGGGCTGGGAGCTTTCTTT. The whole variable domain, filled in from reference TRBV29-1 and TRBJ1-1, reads SAVISQKPSRDICQRGTSLTIQCQVDSQVTMMFWYRQQPGQSLTLIATANQGSEATYESGFVIDKFPISRPNLTFSTLTVSNMSPEDSSIYLCSVERGLGAFFGQGTRLTVV.

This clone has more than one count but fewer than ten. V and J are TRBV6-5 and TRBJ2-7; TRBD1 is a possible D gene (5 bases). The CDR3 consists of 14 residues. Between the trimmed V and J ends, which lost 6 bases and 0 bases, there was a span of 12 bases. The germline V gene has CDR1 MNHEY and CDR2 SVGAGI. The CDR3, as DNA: TGTGCCAGCAGGGGGCGGAAACCCTCCTACGAGCAGTACTTC. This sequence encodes CASRGRKPSYEQYF.

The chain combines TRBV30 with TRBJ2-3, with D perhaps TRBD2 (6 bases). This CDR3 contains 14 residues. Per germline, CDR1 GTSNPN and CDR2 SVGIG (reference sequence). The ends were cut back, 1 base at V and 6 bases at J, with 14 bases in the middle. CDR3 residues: CAWSDGTAGDTQYF. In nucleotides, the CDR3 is TGTGCCTGGAGTGACGGGACTGCAGGGGATACGCAGTATTTT.

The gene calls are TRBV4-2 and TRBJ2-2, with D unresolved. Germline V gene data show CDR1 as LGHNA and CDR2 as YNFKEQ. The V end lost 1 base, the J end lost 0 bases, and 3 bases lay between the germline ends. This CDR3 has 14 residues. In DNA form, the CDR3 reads TGTGCCAGCAGCCAAGCGTCGAACACCGGGGAGCTGTTTTTT. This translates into CASSQASNTGELFF.

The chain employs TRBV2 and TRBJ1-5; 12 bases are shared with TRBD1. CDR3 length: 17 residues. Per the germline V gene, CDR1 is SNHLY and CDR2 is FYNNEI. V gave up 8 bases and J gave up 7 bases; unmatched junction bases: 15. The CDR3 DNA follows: TGTGCCAGCTTCGCGGGGGGGACAGGGGGCCAATACCAGCCCCAGCATTTT. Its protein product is CASFAGGTGGQYQPQHF.

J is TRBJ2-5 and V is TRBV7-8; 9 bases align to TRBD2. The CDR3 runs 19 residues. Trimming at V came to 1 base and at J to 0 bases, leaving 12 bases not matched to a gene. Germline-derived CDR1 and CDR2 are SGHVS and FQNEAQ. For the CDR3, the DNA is TGTGCCAGCAGCTTAGTCTTTTTTGCTAGCGGGACTAACCAAGAGACCCAGTACTTC. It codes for CASSLVFFASGTNQETQYF.

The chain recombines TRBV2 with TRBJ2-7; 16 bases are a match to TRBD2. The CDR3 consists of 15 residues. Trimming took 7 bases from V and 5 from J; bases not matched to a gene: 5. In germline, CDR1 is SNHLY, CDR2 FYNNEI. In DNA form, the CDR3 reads TGTGCCAGCAAATTGGGACTAGCGGGGGGGAACGAGCAGTACTTC. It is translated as CASKLGLAGGNEQYF.

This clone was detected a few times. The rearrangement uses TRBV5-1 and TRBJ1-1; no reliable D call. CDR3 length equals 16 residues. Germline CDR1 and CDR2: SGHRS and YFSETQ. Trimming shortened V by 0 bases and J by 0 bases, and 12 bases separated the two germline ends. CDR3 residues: CASSLGEVRMNTEAFF. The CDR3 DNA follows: TGCGCCAGCAGCTTGGGAGAGGTTAGGATGAACACTGAAGCTTTCTTT.

CDR3 DNA sequence: TGTGCCAGCACCTCCGGGACTAGGGGCTACGAGCAGTACTTC. Residues: CASTSGTRGYEQYF. The V call is TRBV2, the J call TRBJ2-5, with 8 bases that match TRBD2. The J call may be mistaken, given a closer DNA end match to TRBJ2-7. Germline CDR1 reads SNHLY; CDR2 reads FYNNEI. There are 14 residues in the CDR3.

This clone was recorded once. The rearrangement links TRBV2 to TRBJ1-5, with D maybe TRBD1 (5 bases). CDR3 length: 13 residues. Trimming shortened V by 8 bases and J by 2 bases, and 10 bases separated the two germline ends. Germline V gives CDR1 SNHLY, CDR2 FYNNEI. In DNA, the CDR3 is TGTGCCAGCCAGGGAGGGGGCAATCAGCCCCAGCATTTT. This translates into CASQGGGNQPQHF. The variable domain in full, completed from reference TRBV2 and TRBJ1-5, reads EPEVTQTPSHQVTQMGQEVILRCVPISNHLYFYWYRQILGQKVEFLVSFYNNEISEKSEIFDDQFSVERPDGSNFTLKIRSTKLEDSAMYFCASQGGGNQPQHFGDGTRLSIL.

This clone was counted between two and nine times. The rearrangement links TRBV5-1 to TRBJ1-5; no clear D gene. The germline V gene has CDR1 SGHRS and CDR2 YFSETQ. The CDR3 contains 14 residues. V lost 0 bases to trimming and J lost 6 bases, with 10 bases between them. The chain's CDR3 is CASSLGPPGQPQHF. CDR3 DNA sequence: TGCGCCAGCAGCTTGGGTCCCCCGGGTCAGCCCCAGCATTTT.

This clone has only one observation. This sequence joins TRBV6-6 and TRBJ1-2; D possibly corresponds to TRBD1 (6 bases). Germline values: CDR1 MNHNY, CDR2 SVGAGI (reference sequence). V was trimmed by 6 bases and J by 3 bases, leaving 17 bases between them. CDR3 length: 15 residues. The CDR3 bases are TGTGCCAGCAGCCCCAACAGGGATTCCCACTATGGCTACACCTTC. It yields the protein CASSPNRDSHYGYTF.

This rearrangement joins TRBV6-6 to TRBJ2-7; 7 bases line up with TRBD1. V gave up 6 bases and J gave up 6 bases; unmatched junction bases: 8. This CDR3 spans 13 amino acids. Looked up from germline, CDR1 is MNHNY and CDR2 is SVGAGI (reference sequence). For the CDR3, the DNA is TGTGCCAGCAGCACCGGACAGGTAACCGAGCAGTACTTC. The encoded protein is CASSTGQVTEQYF.

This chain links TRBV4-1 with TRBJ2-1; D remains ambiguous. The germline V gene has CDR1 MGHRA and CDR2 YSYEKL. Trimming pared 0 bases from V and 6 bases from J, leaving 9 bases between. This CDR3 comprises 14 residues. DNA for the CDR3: TGCGCCAGCAGCCAAGATCGAGTACCCAATGAGCAGTTCTTC. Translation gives CASSQDRVPNEQFF.

The CDR3 is CASSLSTLVQLTGELFF. The CDR3 nucleotides read TGCGCCAGCAGCTTGTCGACATTGGTGCAACTCACCGGGGAGCTGTTTTTT. The V call is TRBV5-1, the J call TRBJ2-2, with D hard to call. Germline values: CDR1 SGHRS, CDR2 YFSETQ. V was trimmed by 1 base and J by 4 bases, leaving 17 bases between them. This CDR3 is 17 amino acids long.

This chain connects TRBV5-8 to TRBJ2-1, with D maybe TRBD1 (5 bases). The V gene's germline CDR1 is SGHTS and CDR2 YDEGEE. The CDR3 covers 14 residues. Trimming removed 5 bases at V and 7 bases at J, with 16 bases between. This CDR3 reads CASRSRGGMNEQFF. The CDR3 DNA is TGTGCCAGCAGATCAAGGGGTGGAATGAATGAGCAGTTCTTC.